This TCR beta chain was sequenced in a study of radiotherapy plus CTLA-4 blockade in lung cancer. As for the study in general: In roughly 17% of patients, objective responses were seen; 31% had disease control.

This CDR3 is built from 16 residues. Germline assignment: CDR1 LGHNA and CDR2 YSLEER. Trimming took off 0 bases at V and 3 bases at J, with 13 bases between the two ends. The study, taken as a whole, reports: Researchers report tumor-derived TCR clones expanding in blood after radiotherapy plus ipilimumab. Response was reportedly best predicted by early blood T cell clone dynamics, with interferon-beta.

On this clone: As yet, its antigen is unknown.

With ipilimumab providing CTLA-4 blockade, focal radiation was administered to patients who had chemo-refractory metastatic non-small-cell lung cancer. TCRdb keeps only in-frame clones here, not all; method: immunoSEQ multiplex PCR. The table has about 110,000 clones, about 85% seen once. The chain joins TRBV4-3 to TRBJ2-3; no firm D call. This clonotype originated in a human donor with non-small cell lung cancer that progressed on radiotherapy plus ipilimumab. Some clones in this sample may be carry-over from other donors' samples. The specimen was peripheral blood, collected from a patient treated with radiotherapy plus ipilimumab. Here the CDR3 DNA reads TGCGCCAGCAGCCAAGAGTTTTATGGGCGGACAGATACGCAGTATTTT. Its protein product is CASSQEFYGRTDTQYF.